Listed here are 28 T cell receptor beta chains from one sample, sequenced in a study of CD8 T cells in Susac syndrome. With random hexamers, roughly 0.45 to 1 ug RNA was reverse transcribed. One entry per CDR3 protein results from TCRdb running MiXCR on the immunoSEQ multiplex PCR reads. The sample lists about 440,000 distinct CDR3 sequences, roughly 85% occurring once. The sequenced sample was CD8+ T cells from PBMCs. The receptors were sampled from a human donor with multiple sclerosis.

This clonotype is a singleton in its sample. The chain has TRBV19 and TRBJ2-2; TRBD1 matches at 8 bases. The V and J ends lost 4 bases and 3 bases, in that order; junction bases with no gene match: 10. This CDR3 region has 17 residues. Per germline, CDR1 LNHDA and CDR2 SQIVND (reference sequence). The CDR3 reads CASSSPPGGGYTGELFF. The CDR3 coding sequence is TGTGCCAGTAGTAGCCCTCCAGGGGGCGGTTACACCGGGGAGCTGTTTTTT. The full variable domain, in which reference TRBV19 and TRBJ2-2 provide the parts outside the CDR3, is DGGITQSPKYLFRKEGQNVTLSCEQNLNHDAMYWYRQDPGQGLRLIYYSQIVNDFQKGDIAEGYSVSREKKESFPLTVTSAQKNPTAFYLCASSSPPGGGYTGELFFGEGSRLTVL.

This clonotype was seen just once. The CDR3 loop reads CASRPGPGAYNEQFF. The CDR3, as DNA: TGTGCCAGCAGACCGGGACCAGGGGCTTACAATGAGCAGTTCTTC. The V gene is TRBV2, the J gene TRBJ2-1, with D possibly being TRBD1 (6 bases). Germline assignment: CDR1 SNHLY and CDR2 FYNNEI. V was pared by 6 bases and J by 4 bases, with 16 bases between. The CDR3 covers 15 residues.

The chain uses TRBV6-2 or TRBV6-3 and TRBJ2-1, with 9 bases that match TRBD1. Germline V gene sequence: CDR1 MNHEY, CDR2 SVGEGT. This CDR3 has 17 amino acids. J was trimmed by 10 bases and V by 0 bases; bases with no gene match: 13. CDR3: CASSYSEGQGAWGEQFF. CDR3 nucleotides: TGTGCCAGCAGTTACTCGGAGGGACAGGGCGCCTGGGGCGAGCAGTTCTTC.

Written as DNA, the CDR3 is TGTGCCAGCAGCCGACTAGCGGGAGACGCCTACAATGAGCAGTTCTTC. Translated, it gives CASSRLAGDAYNEQFF. The chain carries TRBV3-1 and TRBJ2-1; TRBD2 aligns across 12 bases. This CDR3 spans 16 amino acids. Germline lookup yields CDR1 LGHDT and CDR2 YNNKEL (reference sequence). The junction had 3 bases not matched to a gene; V was cut back by 4 bases and J by 2 bases.

The CDR3 DNA reads as TGCGCCAGCAGTCAATCGAGGGACGGCTCCTACGAGCAGTACTTC. Residues: CASSQSRDGSYEQYF. The chain uses TRBV23-1 and TRBJ2-7, with D perhaps TRBD1 or TRBD2 (5 bases each). TRBV23-1 is reported as an ORF; its role is uncertain. V was cut by 0 bases and J by 0 bases, with 9 bases left in between. The CDR3 length is 15 residues.

V gene TRBV5-1 combines with J gene TRBJ2-3; D uncertain. Germline V gene lookup returns CDR1 SGHRS and CDR2 YFSETQ. CDR3 length equals 14 residues. The V and J ends lost 3 bases and 0 bases respectively, with 8 bases between them. CDR3 DNA sequence: TGCGCCAGCAGCTCGACGACTAGCACAGATACGCAGTATTTT. Translation gives CASSSTTSTDTQYF. The full variable domain, completed using reference TRBV5-1 and TRBJ2-3, is KAGVTQTPRYLIKTRGQQVTLSCSPISGHRSVSWYQQTPGQGLQFLFEYFSETQRNKGNFPGRFSGRQFSNSRSEMNVSTLELGDSALYLCASSSTTSTDTQYFGPGTRLTVL.

V is TRBV30 and J is TRBJ2-1, with 10 bases matching TRBD2. The germline V gene encodes CDR1 GTSNPN and CDR2 SVGIG (reference sequence). The CDR3 is made up of 13 amino acids. Losses at the gene ends were 3 bases for V and 5 bases for J; bases not matched to a gene: 1. The DNA of the CDR3 is TGTGCCTGGAGAGCGGGAGGGGACAATGAGCAGTTCTTC. Its translation is CAWRAGGDNEQFF.

The genes are TRBV6-5 and TRBJ2-5; perhaps TRBD1 as D (6 bases). Trimming cost V 5 bases and J 5 bases, with 15 bases left between them. The germline gives CDR1 MNHEY, CDR2 SVGAGI. The CDR3 has 14 residues. The CDR3 nucleotides are TGTGCCAGCAGTCCCCGAGGGGGTATGGAGACCCAGTACTTC. This sequence encodes CASSPRGGMETQYF.

The rearrangement joins TRBV27 to TRBJ1-5; D uncertain. The ends were cut back, 8 bases at V and 0 bases at J, with 11 bases in the middle. Germline assignment: CDR1 MNHEY and CDR2 SMNVEV (reference sequence). This CDR3 has 14 residues. CDR3 sequence reads: CASRSVYSNQPQHF. CDR3 bases: TGTGCCAGCCGGAGCGTTTATAGCAATCAGCCCCAGCATTTT.

This clonotype has a single count. The J gene is TRBJ1-1, the V gene TRBV19, with a weak D call TRBD1 (6 bases). The CDR3 is 14 amino acids. Germline V gene sequence: CDR1 LNHDA, CDR2 SQIVND (reference sequence). V was trimmed by 7 bases and J by 5 bases, leaving 17 bases between them. DNA of the CDR3: TGTGCCAGTACCTGGGACACTCCGGGGACTGAAGCTTTCTTT. Protein: CASTWDTPGTEAFF.

The rearrangement joins TRBV6-5 to TRBJ1-1; 9 bases are shared with TRBD1. V gave up 2 bases and J gave up 4 bases; unmatched junction bases: 2. CDR3 length: 14 amino acids. CDR1 and CDR2 from the germline V gene are MNHEY and SVGAGI. The CDR3, as DNA: TGTGCCAGCAGTTACGGACAGGGGAGCACTGAAGCTTTCTTT. Translated, it gives CASSYGQGSTEAFF.

The CDR3 spells CASSPEDLAGAVEQYF. Written as DNA, the CDR3 is TGCGCCAGCAGCCCCGAGGACCTAGCGGGAGCAGTCGAGCAGTACTTC. The V gene is TRBV4-1, the J gene TRBJ2-7, with TRBD2 identical over 10 bases. The germline gives CDR1 MGHRA, CDR2 YSYEKL. The CDR3 sequence is 16 residues long. Germline trimming cut 4 bases from V and 6 bases from J; bases unmatched to any gene: 12.

This chain links TRBV5-1 with TRBJ2-5; D could derive from TRBD1 or TRBD2 (6 bases each). CDR1 SGHRS and CDR2 YFSETQ come from the germline V gene. Trimming removed 3 bases from V and 6 bases from J, with 27 bases in between. This CDR3 is built from 18 residues. Here the CDR3 reads CASSSAPIPGMGGKTQYF. The DNA for the CDR3 is TGCGCCAGCAGCTCCGCCCCCATCCCGGGCATGGGGGGCAAGACCCAGTACTTC.

The chain employs TRBV25-1 and TRBJ1-1; D is ambiguous. Deletions cut 3 bases from V and 1 base from J, with 9 bases between. Germline CDR1 reads MGHDK; CDR2 reads SYGVNS. The CDR3 contains 14 residues. CDR3 in amino acids: CASSDYRRNTEAFF. DNA of the CDR3: TGTGCCAGCAGTGATTACCGGAGGAACACTGAAGCTTTCTTT.

This rearrangement joins TRBV12-3 or TRBV12-4 to TRBJ2-7; 9 nucleotides agree with TRBD1. CDR3 length: 15 amino acids. V gave up 6 bases and J gave up 3 bases; unmatched junction bases: 9. CDR3 in DNA: TGTGCCAGCAGCCACACAGGGGGCGAATTCTACGAGCAGTACTTC. It codes for CASSHTGGEFYEQYF.

This clonotype came up once. The rearrangement uses TRBV5-6 and TRBJ2-7; 7 positions match TRBD1. Germline CDR1 and CDR2: SGHDT and YYEEEE. This CDR3 comprises 16 residues. V lost 0 bases, J lost 5 bases, and 11 bases stayed unmatched. The CDR3 DNA reads TGTGCCAGCAGCTTGGACGGACAGGCGTCGGTCCACGAGCAGTACTTC. Translation: CASSLDGQASVHEQYF.

This chain connects TRBV4-1 to TRBJ2-1, with D possibly TRBD2 on 5 matching bases. CDR1 and CDR2 (germline): MGHRA, YSYEKL. Between the trimmed V and J ends, which lost 0 bases and 6 bases, there was a span of 18 bases. CDR3 length: 17 amino acids. The CDR3 region is CASSQEILDINSNEQFF. CDR3 nucleotides: TGCGCCAGCAGCCAAGAAATACTAGACATAAACTCCAATGAGCAGTTCTTC.

This chain joins TRBV6-1 and TRBJ1-1; 7 bases map to TRBD1. The V gene end was trimmed by 6 bases and the J gene end by 11 bases; junction bases not matched to a gene: 15. This CDR3 is 14 amino acids long. CDR1 is MNHNS, CDR2 SASEGT, per germline. The chain's CDR3 is CASSEREGAVEAFF. For the CDR3, the DNA is TGTGCCAGCAGCGAACGGGAGGGGGCTGTAGAGGCTTTCTTT.

This clonotype was seen many times. The DNA of the CDR3 is TGTGCCAGCAGCCCCGGGACAGGGACCTACGAGCAGTACTTC. Translated, it gives CASSPGTGTYEQYF. The genes are TRBV19 and TRBJ2-7; TRBD1 matches 9 bases. CDR3 size: 14 residues. The V segment lost 9 bases and the J segment 2 bases; nucleotides outside the gene matches: 8. Germline V gene data show CDR1 as LNHDA and CDR2 as SQIVND (reference sequence).

CDR3 amino acids: CASSSETSGTFYNEQFF. The CDR3 DNA is TGTGCCAGCAGCTCCGAGACTAGCGGGACCTTTTACAATGAGCAGTTCTTC. The V and J genes are TRBV5-6 and TRBJ2-1, with 11 nucleotides matching TRBD2. Germline-derived CDR1 and CDR2 are SGHDT and YYEEEE. Trimming took 3 bases from V and 4 from J; bases not matched to a gene: 9. The CDR3 covers 17 residues. Together with reference TRBV5-6 and TRBJ2-1, the CDR3 gives the full variable domain: DAGVTQSPTHLIKTRGQQVTLRCSPKSGHDTVSWYQQALGQGPQFIFQYYEEEERQRGNFPDRFSGHQFPNYSSELNVNALLLGDSALYLCASSSETSGTFYNEQFFGPGTRLTVL.

The rearrangement uses TRBV10-3 and TRBJ2-5; TRBD2 matches at 7 bases. V lost 2 bases to trimming and J lost 5 bases; unmatched junction nucleotides: 11. The CDR3 consists of 16 residues. Germline V CDR1 and CDR2: ENHRY, SYGVKD. The CDR3 DNA is TGTGCCATCAGTGAGAAAGGGACTAACCCTTGGGAGACCCAGTACTTC. It yields the protein CAISEKGTNPWETQYF.

V gene TRBV4-1 combines with J gene TRBJ1-1; tentatively, D is TRBD1 (6 bases). Trimming stripped 2 bases from V and 7 bases from J, with 14 bases between. Germline assignment: CDR1 MGHRA and CDR2 YSYEKL. CDR3 length: 14 amino acids. The CDR3 coding sequence is TGCGCCAGCAGCCAAACACAGGGTAAAGATGAAGCTTTCTTT. It is translated as CASSQTQGKDEAFF.

This clonotype was detected only once. The rearrangement uses TRBV10-2 and TRBJ1-1; unclear D gene. CDR3 length equals 14 residues. V was clipped by 6 bases and J by 4 bases, with 15 bases between them. The germline V gene encodes CDR1 WSHSY and CDR2 SAAADI. The CDR3 loop is CASSWGGVGTEAFF. CDR3 DNA: TGCGCCAGCAGCTGGGGTGGCGTGGGCACTGAAGCTTTCTTT.

This rearrangement joins TRBV4-1 to TRBJ2-3; 8 bases are shared with TRBD2. Germline CDR1 is MGHRA and CDR2 is YSYEKL. Unmatched junction bases numbered 5, after V lost 1 base and J lost 2 bases. This CDR3 spans 16 amino acids. The CDR3 DNA reads TGCGCCAGCAGCCAAGCCAGCGGGGGCAACACAGATACGCAGTATTTT. It codes for CASSQASGGNTDTQYF.

This sequence joins TRBV4-1 and TRBJ1-1, with 9 bases lining up with TRBD1. CDR1 and CDR2 (germline): MGHRA, YSYEKL. The CDR3 loop spans 16 amino acids. The V gene end was trimmed by 4 bases and the J gene end by 2 bases; junction bases not matched to a gene: 8. CDR3 protein: CASSPRQGVSNTEAFF. CDR3 sequence (DNA): TGCGCCAGCAGCCCGCGACAGGGGGTGTCAAACACTGAAGCTTTCTTT.

The V gene is TRBV19, the J gene TRBJ2-5; D is perhaps TRBD2 (5 bases). Germline-derived CDR1 and CDR2 are LNHDA and SQIVND (reference sequence). V gave up 6 bases and J gave up 3 bases, with 11 bases separating them. This CDR3 has 13 amino acids. The chain's CDR3 is CASRASSEETQYF. The CDR3 nucleotides are TGTGCCAGTAGAGCTAGCTCCGAAGAGACCCAGTACTTC.

This chain links TRBV10-3 with TRBJ2-2, with D tentatively TRBD1 (5 bases). The CDR3 is 15 amino acids. The germline V gene has CDR1 ENHRY and CDR2 SYGVKD. V was trimmed by 5 bases and J by 1 base, leaving 11 bases between them. The CDR3 DNA is TGTGCCATCAGTTTGACAGAGTTGAACACCGGGGAGCTGTTTTTT. Residues: CAISLTELNTGELFF.

The V call is TRBV29-1, the J call TRBJ2-5; D remains unclear. The CDR3 totals 13 residues. The V and J ends lost 5 bases and 3 bases respectively, with 13 bases between them. Germline-derived CDR1 and CDR2 are SQVTM and ANQGSEA. DNA for the CDR3: TGCAGCGTTCGGTCAGCCCGCGAAGAGACCCAGTACTTC. It encodes CSVRSAREETQYF.